Below are 5 T cell receptor beta chains sequenced from a single sample in a study of CD8+ T cells in alopecia areata. Extracted from the samples, RNA was reverse transcribed into cDNA to serve as the sequencing template. Assay: immunoSEQ multiplex PCR; the TCRdb copy retains only in-frame clones and omits some. This sample has tens of thousands of clones, with about two thirds found just once. Treatment in this sample: oral pan-JAK inhibitor, 5-10 mg twice daily. The sequenced sample was CD8+ T cells sorted from blood, obtained at week 4, from a patient treated with tofacitinib. Receptor source: a human donor with alopecia areata.

V usage is TRBV15 and J usage is TRBJ2-3; a possible D gene is TRBD2 (6 bases). Germline CDR1 is LNHNV and CDR2 is YYDKDF (reference sequence). Trimming took off 0 bases at V and 1 base at J, with 14 bases between the two ends. This CDR3 has 17 amino acids. The CDR3 region is CATSRDVGTGGTDTQYF. The CDR3 DNA reads as TGTGCCACCAGCAGAGATGTGGGGACGGGGGGCACAGATACGCAGTATTTT.

This sequence joins TRBV9 and TRBJ1-2; the D gene is possibly TRBD1 (5 bases). The V gene's germline CDR1 is SGDLS and CDR2 YYNGEE. V lost 3 bases and J lost 5, with 20 bases in between. This CDR3 is 16 amino acids long. CDR3 sequence: CASSEVRRTTTYGYTF. DNA for the CDR3: TGTGCCAGCAGCGAAGTACGTAGGACAACGACTTATGGCTACACCTTC.

The chain recombines TRBV23-1 with TRBJ1-2; D is possibly TRBD1 (5 bases). TRBV23-1 has ORF status, its function being uncertain. The CDR3 sequence is 14 residues long. V was clipped by 7 bases and J by 3 bases, with 15 bases between them. The CDR3 sequence: CASTRQTRDYGYTF. The CDR3 region has the DNA TGCGCCAGCACCCGACAGACCCGCGACTATGGCTACACCTTC.

This clone has more than one count but fewer than ten. V usage is TRBV28 and J usage is TRBJ1-6; 8 bases fit TRBD1. This CDR3 spans 15 amino acids. Germline assignment: CDR1 MDHEN and CDR2 SYDVKM. V lost 5 bases, J lost 10 bases, and 10 bases stayed unmatched. CDR3 sequence: CASSPPLTGESPLHF. CDR3 DNA sequence: TGTGCCAGCAGTCCCCCGTTGACAGGGGAGTCACCCCTCCACTTT.

The rearrangement links TRBV29-1 to TRBJ2-7; tentatively, D is TRBD1 or TRBD2 (5 bases each). The CDR3 length is 12 residues. Trimming removed 6 bases from V and 2 bases from J, with 11 bases in between. Germline CDR1 is SQVTM and CDR2 is ANQGSEA. The CDR3 region is CSVGDGAYEQYF. The CDR3 DNA sequence: TGCAGCGTGGGGGACGGAGCCTACGAGCAGTACTTC.